This T cell receptor beta chain was retrieved from a study of T cells after yellow fever vaccination (dated 2019 in TCRdb). Looking at the study overall: The SMART-Seq v4 Ultra Low Input RNA kit was used to prepare libraries from fractions with low cell numbers. To track T-cell clones before and after primary and booster YFV17D yellow fever vaccination, bulk TCR alpha and beta repertoires were sequenced longitudinally. Two healthy male donors made up the cohort, one aged 18 to 30 years and the other aged 30 to 40 years. Blood samples were taken at several timepoints before and after primary and secondary immunization, and bulk PBMC replicates and cell subsets were isolated. On the study overall, not on this receptor specifically: A small fraction of clonotypes showed up in both the CD4 and CD8 compartments, probably as a result of convergent recombination. Computational filtering was needed because FACS-sorted repertoires could contain abundant contaminating clonotypes from the bulk population. The secondary T-cell response was weaker than the primary response but faster, peaking on day 5 instead of day 15. After the booster, most clones that had expanded after primary vaccination were detected again (almost 97% of CD4 and around nine tenths of CD8), suggesting broad maintenance of memory. The study included only two donors, which limits how far the findings can be generalized.

Trimming removed 5 bases from V and 2 bases from J; the gene matches leave 8 bases unexplained. The CDR3 spans 17 residues, from the cysteine through the phenylalanine. Just the 51-base CDR3 DNA is kept, in frame starting at base 1. Taken from the germline V gene (reference sequence), the CDR1 and CDR2 loops are DFQATT and SNEGSKA. TCR cDNA was synthesized by 5'RACE template switching, which introduced a universal primer site and unique molecular identifiers. Priming of cDNA synthesis was performed from both the TCR alpha and TCR beta constant segments. Library amplification used two PCR steps, and the second PCR step added sample barcodes and sequencing adapters. Libraries were sequenced on Illumina HiSeq 2500 (2x100 bp) or NovaSeq (2x150 bp). The source study handled its data this way. MIGEC handled demultiplexing of reads and collapsing into UMI consensus sequences, while MiXCR performed V(D)J alignment. Clonotypes responding to the vaccine were identified with edgeR on replicate PBMC samples, with the criteria of FDR below 0.01 and a log2 fold change above 5 up to day 15. Each bulk clonotype received a CD4 or CD8 identity based on whether the sequenced CD4 or CD8 repertoire contained that clonotype at higher abundance. TCRdb's own reprocessing of the public reads used fastp at Q25 and MiXCR and kept productive beta chains. Rows with one shared CDR3 protein collapse into an entry with the most common genes and DNA. TCRdb assigned the V and J calls; the authors' analysis was not used. This sample comprises approximately 600,000 distinct CDR3 sequences, roughly an eighth of them detected only once. About 16% of the sample comes from the top ten.

The sample's treatment or condition label, decoded: live attenuated yellow fever vaccine strain. At every blood-draw timepoint, two biological replicates of bulk PBMCs were collected. PBMCs were isolated from peripheral blood using a standard Ficoll-Paque protocol. TriZol was used to extract RNA from bulk PBMCs, from CD4 and CD8 fractions, and from dextramer-positive and dextramer-negative fractions. This clonotype was counted at least ten times. Its recognized antigen is unknown. The input lacks base qualities; no much larger clone sits a single base away. This material consisted of PBMCs, taken on the day of the yellow fever booster vaccination. The rearranged segments are TRBV20-1 and TRBJ2-1, with TRBD2 identical over 14 junction bases. This receptor was identified in a man between 25 and 39 years old who received the YFV17D yellow fever vaccine. The DNA reads as follows: TGCAGTGCTCCGGGACTAGCGGGAGTAGTCCCCTACAATGAGCAGTTCTTC. It translates to CSAPGLAGVVPYNEQFF.